Below are 7 T cell receptor beta chains sequenced from a single sample in a study of T cells in Graves' hyperthyroidism and ophthalmopathy. From RNA transcripts, TCR beta CDR3 regions were amplified. First-round RT-PCR with HTBI primers amplified the TCR CDR3 region. TCRdb re-derived calls from the multiplex PCR reads in MiXCR, one entry per CDR3 protein. Altogether roughly 520,000 distinct CDR3 sequences are present, roughly 24% being singletons, with the ten largest covering 11%. The specimen sequenced was blood. The receptor set was obtained from a woman aged 25 to 45 with Graves' ophthalmopathy.

This sequence joins TRBV11-2 and TRBJ1-1, with no clear D. Looked up from germline, CDR1 is SGHAT and CDR2 is FQNNGV. There are 16 residues in the CDR3. Trimming left V 0 bases short and J 1 base short, with 12 bases between. CDR3: CASSLDLTVTNTEAFF. The CDR3 coding sequence is TGTGCCAGCAGCTTAGATCTTACAGTGACGAACACTGAAGCTTTCTTT.

This clonotype was detected a few times. The V call is TRBV20-1, the J call TRBJ2-7; 10 bases match TRBD2. The CDR3 runs to 13 residues. V was pared by 1 base and J by 9 bases, with 6 bases of the junction left unmatched. CDR1 is DFQATT and CDR2 is SNEGSKA in the germline V gene (reference sequence). For the CDR3, the DNA is TGCAGTGCTAGAGGGCTAGCGGGAGTAGTGCAGTACTTC. Translation gives CSARGLAGVVQYF.

This clonotype was observed many times. The gene calls are TRBV4-2 and TRBJ1-1; a possible D gene is TRBD1 (6 bases). Germline lookup yields CDR1 LGHNA and CDR2 YNFKEQ. V was trimmed by 6 bases and J by 0 bases, leaving 17 bases between them. The CDR3 sequence is 16 residues long. The CDR3 sequence is CASSYPLGGMNTEAFF. The CDR3 DNA reads TGTGCCAGCAGTTATCCCCTCGGGGGCATGAACACTGAAGCTTTCTTT.

This clonotype has a count of ten or more. The rearrangement uses TRBV12-3 or TRBV12-4 and TRBJ1-2; the D is unclear. The CDR3 is made up of 13 amino acids. V was shortened by 8 bases and J by 6 bases, with 16 bases between the two germline ends. CDR3 sequence: CASFYTASNGYTF. The CDR3 DNA is TGTGCCAGCTTCTACACAGCAAGTAATGGCTACACCTTC.

This clonotype was detected many times. The rearrangement links TRBV7-6 to TRBJ2-7, with 12 bases aligning to TRBD2. The CDR3 covers 16 residues. Trimming at V came to 1 base and at J to 6 bases, leaving 7 bases not matched to a gene. Per the germline V gene, CDR1 is SGHVS and CDR2 is FNYEAQ. This CDR3 reads CASSLGLAGEVPEQYF. Written as DNA, the CDR3 is TGTGCCAGCAGCTTAGGACTAGCGGGGGAAGTTCCCGAGCAGTACTTC.

A few counts support this clonotype. The V gene is TRBV29-1, the J gene TRBJ1-2; no reliable D call. CDR1 and CDR2 from the germline V gene are SQVTM and ANQGSEA. This CDR3 has 11 amino acids. Trimming cost V 6 bases and J 1 base, with 6 bases left between them. The CDR3: CSVRVNYGYTF. Written as DNA, the CDR3 is TGCAGCGTGCGGGTTAACTATGGCTACACCTTC.

This clonotype was picked up many times. The chain combines TRBV7-8 with TRBJ2-3; the match to TRBD2 covers 7 bases. The V segment lost 6 bases and the J segment 0 bases; nucleotides outside the gene matches: 9. Germline assignment: CDR1 SGHVS and CDR2 FQNEAQ. This CDR3 has 16 residues. CDR3 sequence reads: CASSSAGITSTDTQYF. The CDR3 DNA sequence: TGTGCCAGCAGTTCAGCGGGGATAACTAGCACAGATACGCAGTATTTT.